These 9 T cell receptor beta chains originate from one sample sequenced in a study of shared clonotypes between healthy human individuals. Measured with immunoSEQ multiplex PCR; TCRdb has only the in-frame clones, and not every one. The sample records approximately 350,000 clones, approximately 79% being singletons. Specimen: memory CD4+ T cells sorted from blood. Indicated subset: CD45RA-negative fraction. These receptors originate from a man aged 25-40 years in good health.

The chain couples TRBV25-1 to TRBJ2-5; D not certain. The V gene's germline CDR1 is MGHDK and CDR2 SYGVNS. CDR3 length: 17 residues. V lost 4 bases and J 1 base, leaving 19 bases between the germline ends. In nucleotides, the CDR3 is TGTGCCAGCAGTGTACCACATAAGACTCAAATCCAAGAGACCCAGTACTTC. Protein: CASSVPHKTQIQETQYF.

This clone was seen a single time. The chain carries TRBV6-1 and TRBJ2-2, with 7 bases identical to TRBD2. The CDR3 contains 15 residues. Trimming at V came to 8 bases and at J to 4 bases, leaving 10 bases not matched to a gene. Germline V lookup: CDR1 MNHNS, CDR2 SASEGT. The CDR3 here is CASCSGGVLTGELFF. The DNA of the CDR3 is TGTGCCAGCTGTTCGGGAGGAGTCCTCACCGGGGAGCTGTTTTTT.

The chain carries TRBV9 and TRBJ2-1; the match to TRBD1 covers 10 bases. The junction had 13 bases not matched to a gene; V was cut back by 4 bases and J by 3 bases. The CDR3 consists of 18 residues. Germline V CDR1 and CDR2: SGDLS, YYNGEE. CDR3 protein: CASSPLPGTGVLYNEQFF. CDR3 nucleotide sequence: TGTGCCAGCAGCCCATTACCCGGGACAGGGGTTCTCTACAATGAGCAGTTCTTC.

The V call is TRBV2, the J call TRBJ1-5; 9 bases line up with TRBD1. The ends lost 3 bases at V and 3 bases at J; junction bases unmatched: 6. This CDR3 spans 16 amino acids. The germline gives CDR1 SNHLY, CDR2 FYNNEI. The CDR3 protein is CASSDPGQGPNQPQHF. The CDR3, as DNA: TGTGCCAGCAGTGATCCGGGACAGGGTCCCAATCAGCCCCAGCATTTT. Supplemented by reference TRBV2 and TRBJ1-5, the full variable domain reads EPEVTQTPSHQVTQMGQEVILRCVPISNHLYFYWYRQILGQKVEFLVSFYNNEISEKSEIFDDQFSVERPDGSNFTLKIRSTKLEDSAMYFCASSDPGQGPNQPQHFGDGTRLSIL.

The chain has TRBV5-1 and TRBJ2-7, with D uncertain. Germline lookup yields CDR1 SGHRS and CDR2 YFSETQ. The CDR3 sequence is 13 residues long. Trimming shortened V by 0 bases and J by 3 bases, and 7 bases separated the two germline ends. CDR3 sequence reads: CASSLEVHYEQYF. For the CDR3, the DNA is TGCGCCAGCAGCTTGGAGGTACACTACGAGCAGTACTTC.

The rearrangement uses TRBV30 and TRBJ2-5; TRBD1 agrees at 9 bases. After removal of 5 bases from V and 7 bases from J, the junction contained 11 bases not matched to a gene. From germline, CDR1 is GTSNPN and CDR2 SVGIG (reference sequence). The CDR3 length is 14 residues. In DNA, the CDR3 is TGTGCCTGGGTGGGGGACAGGGTAGATTCGACCCAGTACTTC. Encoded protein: CAWVGDRVDSTQYF.

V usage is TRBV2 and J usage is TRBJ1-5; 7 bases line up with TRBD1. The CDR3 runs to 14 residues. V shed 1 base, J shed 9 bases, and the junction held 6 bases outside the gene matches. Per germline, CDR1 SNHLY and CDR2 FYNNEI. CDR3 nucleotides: TGTGCCAGCAGTGAAGATTACAGGGGCCGGCCCCAGCATTTT. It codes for CASSEDYRGRPQHF.

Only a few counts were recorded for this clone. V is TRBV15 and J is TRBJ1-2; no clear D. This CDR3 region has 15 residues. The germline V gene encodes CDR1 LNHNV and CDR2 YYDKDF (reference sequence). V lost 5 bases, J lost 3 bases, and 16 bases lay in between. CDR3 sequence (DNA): TGTGCCACCAGCCCCGACCCTAGCAGCGACTATGGCTACACCTTC. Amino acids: CATSPDPSSDYGYTF.

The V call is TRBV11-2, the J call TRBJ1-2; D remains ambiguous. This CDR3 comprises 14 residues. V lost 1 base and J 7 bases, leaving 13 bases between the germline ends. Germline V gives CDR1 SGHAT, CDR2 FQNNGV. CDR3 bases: TGTGCCAGCAGCTTAGGTCGGGCGAGCGGTGGCTACACCTTC. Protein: CASSLGRASGGYTF.